This TCR beta chain was sequenced during a study of human T cells and chemical hapten exposure. Turning to the study itself: Among samples, TCR yields varied mainly because of small differences in pooled library volume. Study outcomes and limitations: Sensitizing with DPC caused no change in TCRs above 1 in 1000 frequency.

Specified time point: healthy volunteer bleed at 6 weeks. Total RNA was isolated from whole blood that had not been fractionated. TCRdb re-analysed the RACE reads in MiXCR, keeping a single row per CDR3 protein. This repertoire shows roughly 43,000 distinct CDR3 sequences, around 4% found once; its top ten account for around 5.7%. Many counts were recorded for this clonotype. As yet, its antigen is unknown. CDR1 and CDR2 from the germline V gene are GTSNPN and SVGIG (reference sequence). The CDR3 has 12 residues. V was cut by 4 bases and J by 7 bases, with 10 bases left in between. The sequenced material came from whole blood. The chain links TRBV30 to TRBJ2-2; D gene unclear. The sequence derives from a human donor in good health. Some clones in this sample may be carry-over from other donors' samples. This chain's CDR3 is CAWTSTGGELFF. The CDR3 DNA is TGTGCCTGGACCTCGACCGGCGGGGAGCTGTTTTTT. Filled out from reference TRBV30 and TRBJ2-2, the complete variable domain reads SQTIHQWPATLVQPVGSPLSLECTVEGTSNPNLYWYRQAAGRGLQLLFYSVGIGQISSEVPQNLSASRPQDRQFILSSKKLLLSDSGFYLCAWTSTGGELFFGEGSRLTVL.